This TCR beta chain derives from a study of blood T cell repertoires in COVID-19 (dated by TCRdb to 2020 to 2022). Looking at the study overall: The collaborator samples originated in the United States, Italy and Spain and spanned the acute and convalescent phases of COVID-19. The prospective study material was composed of cDNA or gDNA derived from T cells, B-cell-depleted T cells, or PBMCs. The dataset comprised deeply sampled blood TCRbeta repertoires from subjects exposed to, actively infected with, or recovered from COVID-19. The repertoires were made available in a free public database intended to serve as a resource for research on the immune response to SARS-CoV-2. The samples were drawn from the first 160 participants of the ongoing ImmuneRACE study and from 1,254 subjects provided by 6 global collaborators. Nearly every sample came with metadata listing a de-identified subject ID, COVID-19 status, age in years and sex. HLA class I and class II types, where available, came from metadata supplied by the sample provider rather than from assay-based typing. Study-level results and caveats: Clinical and demographic metadata were provided uncurated, with the amount varying by source and participant.

TCRbeta CDR3 regions were amplified from genomic DNA using the immunoSEQ Assay, a bias-controlled multiplex PCR. The authors' pipeline ran thus. Nucleated cell counts per sample were estimated from amplification of reference gene primers within the assay. To quantify the absolute abundance of each unique TCRbeta CDR3 rearrangement, sequence reads were collapsed and filtered. Productive Simpson clonality was computed per sample as the square root of Simpson's diversity index over productive rearrangements. In TCRdb, the immuneACCESS table is reduced to in-frame sequences with V and J assigned. These tables do not hold every clone; where another copy was compared, an unresolved V gene accounts for under half, and the others remain unexplained. V and J calls and clone size are those listed in that table; D and trimming were worked out from the DNA. This sample comprises about 55,000 clones, roughly 80% of them detected only once. Roughly 2% of the sample is held by the ten biggest clonotypes.

There are a few counts of this clone. The antigen it recognizes is unknown. Base qualities are not at hand, and no much larger clone is one base apart. Collaborating institutions collected whole blood in K2EDTA tubes following their own protocols. For TCRbeta analysis, collaborators shipped samples as frozen whole blood, isolated PBMCs, or DNA extracted from either of those sample types. The sequenced material came from peripheral blood. This receptor was identified in a woman aged 55-70 years with acute or convalescent COVID-19.

The DNA reads TGTGCCACCAGTGATCATGCAGGGCAAGAGACCCAGTACTTC. It is translated as CATSDHAGQETQYF. This chain joins TRBV24-1 to TRBJ2-5; TRBD1 could be the D gene, as 5 bases match. CDR1 is given as KGHDR and CDR2 as SFDVKD, both from the germline V gene. The trim is 3 bases for V and 2 bases for J, with a gap of 9 bases between the germline ends. The cysteine opens and the phenylalanine closes a CDR3 of 14 amino acids. Only the CDR3 DNA is retained, 42 bases long and in frame from the first base.